These T cell receptor beta chains were read from a single sample in a study of long-term antiretroviral therapy in people with HIV. Here immunoSEQ multiplex PCR was the method, and the copy in TCRdb shows in-frame clones only, minus some. The sample has 26,000 or so clones, roughly nine tenths seen once. The sample consisted of unsorted PBMCs, taken 2 years after starting antiretroviral therapy. These TCRs come from a man aged 45 to 65 with HIV. Each CDR3 is given with its conserved first and last residue. Each record gives: V gene, J gene, CDR3 protein.

v_gene: TRBV27
j_gene: TRBJ2-2
CDR3aa: CASSLRTGYKAGELFF

v_gene: TRBV19
j_gene: TRBJ2-7
CDR3aa: CASSIGDFYEQYF

v_gene: TRBV19
j_gene: TRBJ1-3
CDR3aa: CASTVRQGSGNTIYF

v_gene: TRBV19
j_gene: TRBJ2-3
CDR3aa: CASRTSGRALDTQYF

v_gene: TRBV19
j_gene: TRBJ1-2
CDR3aa: CATFDAGGDYGYTF

v_gene: TRBV9
j_gene: TRBJ2-7
CDR3aa: CASSPQTGTYEQYF

v_gene: TRBV5-6
j_gene: TRBJ2-2
CDR3aa: CASSLPAGGAHGELFF

v_gene: TRBV7-9
j_gene: TRBJ2-1
CDR3aa: CASSPLAGEQFF

v_gene: TRBV7-9
j_gene: TRBJ1-3
CDR3aa: CASSLGAAGNTIYF

v_gene: TRBV7-2
j_gene: TRBJ2-3
CDR3aa: CASSWALDYERGRTDTQYF

v_gene: TRBV6-5
j_gene: TRBJ1-1
CDR3aa: CASSHRRENTEAFF

v_gene: TRBV7-9
j_gene: TRBJ2-3
CDR3aa: CASSPLVTDTQYF

v_gene: TRBV6-5
j_gene: TRBJ1-1
CDR3aa: CASGGWLTEAFF

v_gene: TRBV28
j_gene: TRBJ1-2
CDR3aa: CASSLRDSGGGYTF

v_gene: TRBV27
j_gene: TRBJ2-2
CDR3aa: CASTPGGVRTGELFF